These 20 T cell receptor beta chains originate from one sample sequenced in a study of T-cell reconstitution after alpha-beta-depleted transplantation in children. Preparation of the TCRbeta library used unique molecular identifiers. TCRdb reanalysed the PCR reads using MiXCR and keeps one entry per CDR3 protein. The table records 640,000 or so distinct CDR3 sequences, approximately 17% of them present only once. The sequencing here drew on PBMCs from the stem cell graft donor, taken from the stem cell graft. The receptor source for this set is a human donor who donated a stem cell graft to a child with acute myeloid leukemia.

This clonotype was counted at least ten times. This rearrangement joins TRBV27 to TRBJ1-1; TRBD1 aligns across 7 bases. Germline CDR1 is MNHEY and CDR2 is SMNVEV (reference sequence). The V and J ends lost 8 bases and 2 bases, in that order; junction bases with no gene match: 8. This CDR3 spans 14 amino acids. This CDR3 is CASGQTGPNTEAFF. Here the CDR3 DNA reads TGTGCCAGCGGACAGACAGGGCCAAACACTGAAGCTTTCTTT.

This clonotype was seen ten or more times. The chain employs TRBV7-2 and TRBJ1-2, with 7 positions matching TRBD1. Trimming removed 4 bases from V and 4 bases from J; junction bases left unmatched: 3. Looked up from germline, CDR1 is SGHTA and CDR2 is FQGNSA. This CDR3 region has 13 residues. CDR3 coding DNA: TGTGCCAGCAGCTCACAGGGGACCTATGGCTACACCTTC. Translation gives CASSSQGTYGYTF.

A few counts support this clonotype. CDR3: CASSSGLAGGPAYNEQFF. DNA of the CDR3: TGTGCCAGCAGTTCGGGACTAGCGGGGGGGCCGGCCTACAATGAGCAGTTCTTC. The chain employs TRBV12-3 or TRBV12-4 and TRBJ2-1, with 16 bases matching TRBD2. The CDR3 sequence is 18 residues long. Trimming at V came to 4 bases and at J to 2 bases, leaving 5 bases not matched to a gene.

The chain links TRBV21-1 to TRBJ1-2; the table names TRBD1, a call not compared with the DNA. TRBV21-1 is a pseudogene locus. This CDR3 is built from 16 residues. The CDR3 is CASSKAGTGVEDGYTF. CDR3 nucleotide sequence: TGTGCCAGCAGCAAAGCGGGGACAGGGGTGGAAGATGGCTACACCTTC.

This sequence joins TRBV6-1 and TRBJ2-3; TRBD2 agrees at 7 bases. The V and J ends lost 8 bases and 2 bases, in that order; junction bases with no gene match: 10. CDR3 size: 15 residues. Germline V CDR1 and CDR2: MNHNS, SASEGT. CDR3 amino acids: CASRGGGDPTDTQYF. The CDR3 bases are TGTGCCAGCCGTGGGGGAGGGGACCCCACAGATACGCAGTATTTT.

In this sample, this clonotype turned up a few times. This chain links TRBV12-3 or TRBV12-4 with TRBJ1-1; D call uncertain. This CDR3 contains 14 residues. Trimming removed 2 bases from V and 0 bases from J, with 7 bases in between. CDR3 amino acids: CASSLQSMNTEAFF. CDR3 nucleotides: TGTGCCAGCAGTTTACAGTCAATGAACACTGAAGCTTTCTTT.

The genes are TRBV7-2 and TRBJ2-3, with D tentatively TRBD1 or TRBD2 (6 bases each). The V gene's germline CDR1 is SGHTA and CDR2 FQGNSA. Trimming cost V 0 bases and J 0 bases, with 16 bases left between them. This CDR3 region has 18 residues. CDR3 sequence: CASSLAFRGRTSTDTQYF. The CDR3 DNA sequence: TGTGCCAGCAGCTTAGCTTTCCGGGGGCGGACTAGCACAGATACGCAGTATTTT.

This clonotype was seen a handful of times. The chain joins TRBV6-5 to TRBJ2-7; 7 nucleotides agree with TRBD2. The germline V gene encodes CDR1 MNHEY and CDR2 SVGAGI. The V and J ends lost 0 bases and 7 bases, in that order; junction bases with no gene match: 6. The CDR3 is 14 residues long. The CDR3, as DNA: TGTGCCAGCAGTTACTCGACGGGAGGTCGGGAGCAGTACTTC. Translated: CASSYSTGGREQYF.

In its sample, this clonotype was seen many times. The chain couples TRBV7-2 to TRBJ1-2, with D perhaps matching TRBD1 (6 bases). Germline CDR1 SGHTA, CDR2 FQGNSA. The CDR3 extends over 16 amino acids. The V end lost 5 bases, the J end lost 4 bases, and 20 bases lay between the germline ends. CDR3 nucleotides: TGTGCCAGCAGCATCATTTACGACAGGAGGGTCTATGGCTACACCTTC. Protein: CASSIIYDRRVYGYTF. The full variable domain, completed using reference TRBV7-2 and TRBJ1-2, is GAGVSQSPSNKVTEKGKDVELRCDPISGHTALYWYRQSLGQGLEFLIYFQGNSAPDKSGLPSDRFSAERTGGSVSTLTIQRTQQEDSAVYLCASSIIYDRRVYGYTFGSGTRLTVV.

J is TRBJ2-7 and V is TRBV20-1; the D gene is possibly TRBD2 (7 bases). Trimming stripped 7 bases from V and 4 bases from J, with 29 bases between. The CDR3 runs to 17 residues. The germline CDR1 and CDR2 sequences are DFQATT and SNEGSKA (reference sequence). In DNA, the CDR3 is TGCAGTGTTTCCGCAGAGGGGGGGCAAACCTTCCCTTACGAGCAGTACGTC. Its translation is CSVSAEGGQTFPYEQYV.

This clonotype was picked up a small number of times. Its ends do not fully match the called genes, so a read error is possible. V and J are TRBV5-1 and TRBJ1-1; the D gene is possibly TRBD1 (6 bases). Germline lookup yields CDR1 SGHRS and CDR2 YFSETQ. The CDR3 length is 14 residues. This CDR3 is CASSQLTGNAEAFF. The CDR3 DNA follows: TGCGCCAGCAGCCAACTTACAGGGAACGCTGAAGCTTTCTTT.

This chain connects TRBV10-1 to TRBJ2-3, with TRBD1 matching 7 bases. Germline V gene sequence: CDR1 WNHNN, CDR2 SYGVQD (reference sequence). The V and J ends lost 2 bases and 4 bases, in that order; junction bases with no gene match: 3. This CDR3 spans 14 amino acids. The CDR3 protein is CASSEDRDPDTQYF. The CDR3 region has the DNA TGCGCCAGCAGTGAGGACAGGGACCCAGATACGCAGTATTTT.

This clonotype was observed at least ten times. The gene calls are TRBV20-1 and TRBJ2-1; TRBD2 matches at 8 bases. CDR3 length: 13 residues. Germline V gene sequence: CDR1 DFQATT, CDR2 SNEGSKA (reference sequence). Trimming at V came to 5 bases and at J to 7 bases, leaving 7 bases not matched to a gene. CDR3 DNA sequence: TGCAGTGCTTGGACTAGCCCAGGGAATGAGCAGTTCTTC. This translates into CSAWTSPGNEQFF.

This clonotype appeared many times. This chain uses TRBV7-2 with TRBJ1-2; weak D call: TRBD1 (5 bases). V lost 3 bases and J lost 0, with 5 bases in between. This CDR3 has 13 residues. The germline V gene encodes CDR1 SGHTA and CDR2 FQGNSA. The CDR3, as DNA: TGTGCCAGCAGCTTGGGGCCTAACTATGGCTACACCTTC. Translation: CASSLGPNYGYTF.

In its sample, this clonotype was seen many times. The chain employs TRBV29-1 and TRBJ2-3, with D unresolved. Trimming shortened V by 5 bases and J by 0 bases, and 9 bases separated the two germline ends. Germline CDR1 SQVTM, CDR2 ANQGSEA. The CDR3 runs 13 residues. Here the CDR3 reads CSVWSPSTDTQYF. CDR3 DNA: TGCAGCGTTTGGAGCCCGAGCACAGATACGCAGTATTTT.

This clonotype was seen many times. This chain links TRBV20-1 with TRBJ1-4; 9 bases agree with TRBD1. CDR1 and CDR2 (germline): DFQATT, SNEGSKA (reference sequence). This CDR3 spans 14 amino acids. The junction had 15 bases not matched to a gene; V was cut back by 6 bases and J by 13 bases. As DNA, the CDR3 is TGCAGTGCCCCCGGGACAGGGTCTGTTTTTACACTGTTTTTT. This encodes CSAPGTGSVFTLFF.

This clonotype was seen a handful of times. CDR3 nucleotide sequence: TGCAGCGTTGAGCTCAATGAGCAGTTCTTC. It codes for CSVELNEQFF. The genes are TRBV29-1 and TRBJ2-1, with D uncertain. Germline V gene data show CDR1 as SQVTM and CDR2 as ANQGSEA. The CDR3 has 10 residues. The germline V and J ends were trimmed by 3 bases and 6 bases, with 3 bases remaining between them.

This clonotype was detected many times. The chain uses TRBV6-5 and TRBJ2-1, with TRBD2 matching over 12 bases. V was pared by 4 bases and J by 11 bases, with 9 bases of the junction left unmatched. The CDR3 has 15 residues. The germline V gene has CDR1 MNHEY and CDR2 SVGAGI. CDR3 nucleotide sequence: TGTGCCAGCAGTTCGAGGACTAGCGGGGTGACACAGCAGTTCTTC. Translating it yields CASSSRTSGVTQQFF.

This clonotype was picked up many times. The CDR3 here is CASSWTGVVEAFF. CDR3 DNA: TGTGCCAGCAGTTGGACAGGGGTGGTTGAAGCTTTCTTT. The chain is built from TRBV13 and TRBJ1-1; 9 bases agree with TRBD1. This CDR3 region has 13 residues. The germline CDR1 and CDR2 sequences are PRHDT and FYEKMQ (reference sequence). J was trimmed by 7 bases and V by 6 bases; bases with no gene match: 6.

This clonotype was detected many times. This chain connects TRBV20-1 to TRBJ1-2; 7 bases fit TRBD1. Germline-derived CDR1 and CDR2 are DFQATT and SNEGSKA (reference sequence). The ends lost 3 bases at V and 6 bases at J; junction bases unmatched: 13. The CDR3 is 15 residues long. CDR3 residues: CSASGKHTGVDGYTF. The CDR3 nucleotides are TGCAGTGCTAGTGGGAAACATACAGGGGTTGATGGCTACACCTTC.